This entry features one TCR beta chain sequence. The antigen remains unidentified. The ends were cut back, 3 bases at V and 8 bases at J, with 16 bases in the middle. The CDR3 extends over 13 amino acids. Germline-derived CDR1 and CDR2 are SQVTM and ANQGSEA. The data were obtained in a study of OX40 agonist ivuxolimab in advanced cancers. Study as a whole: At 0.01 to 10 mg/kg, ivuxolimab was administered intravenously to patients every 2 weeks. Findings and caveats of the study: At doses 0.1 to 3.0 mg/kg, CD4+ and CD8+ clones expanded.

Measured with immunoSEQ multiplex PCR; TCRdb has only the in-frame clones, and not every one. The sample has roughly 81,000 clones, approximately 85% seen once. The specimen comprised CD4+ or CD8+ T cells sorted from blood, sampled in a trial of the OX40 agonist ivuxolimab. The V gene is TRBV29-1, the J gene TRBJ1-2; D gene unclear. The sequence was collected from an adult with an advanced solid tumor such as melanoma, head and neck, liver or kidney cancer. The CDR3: CSVDLRDKGGYTF. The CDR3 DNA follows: TGCAGCGTTGATCTCCGTGACAAGGGAGGCTACACCTTC. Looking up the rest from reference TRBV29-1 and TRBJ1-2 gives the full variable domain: SAVISQKPSRDICQRGTSLTIQCQVDSQVTMMFWYRQQPGQSLTLIATANQGSEATYESGFVIDKFPISRPNLTFSTLTVSNMSPEDSSIYLCSVDLRDKGGYTFGSGTRLTVV.